The TCR beta chain under discussion was sequenced for a study of OX40 agonist ivuxolimab in advanced cancers. Context from the whole study: Ivuxolimab, which targeted the costimulatory receptor OX40 (CD134), was an agonistic, fully human IgG2 monoclonal antibody. Intravenous ivuxolimab was administered to patients every 2 weeks at six dose levels: 0.01, 0.1, 0.3, 1.5, 3 and 10 mg/kg. Of the approximately 54 patients in dose escalation, about 19 had hepatocellular carcinoma, some 15 had melanoma, 9 had renal cell carcinoma and 9 had head and neck cancer. In the dose-escalation cohort, more than 80% of patients were male, and the mean age was around 65 years with a range of roughly 23 to 79. Patients were allowed to have had prior anti-PD-1, anti-PD-L1 or anti-CTLA-4 therapy, and more than 30% of the dose-escalation patients had previously received checkpoint inhibitors. Partial responses were achieved by three dose-escalation patients, of whom one had hepatocellular carcinoma and two had cutaneous melanoma. Peripheral TCRbeta sequencing aimed to test whether ivuxolimab altered TCR sequence diversity and caused clonal T-cell expansion. The paper reports the monotherapy dose-escalation portion (N = 52 patients) of the phase I ivuxolimab trial.

As regards this clone: Its antigen is currently not known. Base qualities are missing; no much larger clone stands one base away.

General study outcomes and caveats: After ivuxolimab, expanded clones were on average more numerous among CD8+ T cells than among CD4+ T cells. Low levels of normalized T-cell clonal expansion were also seen in some nonresponding patients. Antigen specificity was not determined for the clonally expanded peripheral T cells. Clonal expansion of both CD4+ and CD8+ blood T cells was observed from baseline to week 6 at doses 0.1 to 3.0 mg/kg. In partial responders in the 0.1-3.0 mg/kg groups, normalized peripheral clonal expansion was found to be among the lowest, especially among CD8+ T cells.

CDR1 and CDR2 are read off the germline V gene as MDHEN and SYDVKM. The CDR3 covers 14 residues, taking in both the cysteine and the phenylalanine. Only the CDR3 DNA stays, 42 bases, in frame from base 1. The V and J ends are trimmed by 7 bases and 2 bases, leaving 9 bases between them. Patients with autoimmune disease history or receiving systemic immunosuppression were excluded from the trial. Peripheral blood for TCR sequencing was collected from all dose cohorts at baseline, on cycle 4 day 1, and on cycle 7 day 1. The samples were drawn from a first-in-human, open-label, multicenter phase I dose-escalation trial of ivuxolimab. Adults with locally advanced or metastatic head and neck squamous cell, hepatocellular, melanoma or renal cell carcinoma were enrolled in the trial. Before TCR sequencing, CD4+ T cells and CD8+ T cells from peripheral blood were sorted into separate populations. Genomic DNA was isolated from the sorted cells so that the TCRbeta CDR3 region could be sequenced. The immunoSEQ Assay was used for sequencing of TCRbeta CDR3 regions. Drawn from immuneACCESS, this table holds only the in-frame rearrangements with V and J called that TCRdb kept. Clones are partly lost; checked studies trace under half to an unresolved V gene and leave the rest unexplained. The sample yields about 69,000 clones; 65% to 80% were counted once. Clones ranked in the top ten supply about 2.1% of the sample.

In this chain, TRBV28 is recombined with TRBJ2-6; no D segment can be confidently identified. This sample comprised CD4+ or CD8+ T cells sorted from blood, obtained in a trial of the OX40 agonist ivuxolimab. The receptor's source is an adult with an advanced solid tumor such as melanoma, head and neck, liver or kidney cancer. The CDR3 reads as follows: CASNADPGANVLTF. The nucleotide sequence is given as TGTGCCAGCAATGCAGACCCTGGGGCCAACGTCCTGACTTTC. When the CDR3 is completed using the reference TRBV28 and TRBJ2-6 genes on either side, the full variable domain is DVKVTQSSRYLVKRTGEKVFLECVQDMDHENMFWYRQDPGLGLRLIYFSYDVKMKEKGDIPEGYSVSREKKERFSLILESASTNQTSMYLCASNADPGANVLTFGAGSRLTVL.